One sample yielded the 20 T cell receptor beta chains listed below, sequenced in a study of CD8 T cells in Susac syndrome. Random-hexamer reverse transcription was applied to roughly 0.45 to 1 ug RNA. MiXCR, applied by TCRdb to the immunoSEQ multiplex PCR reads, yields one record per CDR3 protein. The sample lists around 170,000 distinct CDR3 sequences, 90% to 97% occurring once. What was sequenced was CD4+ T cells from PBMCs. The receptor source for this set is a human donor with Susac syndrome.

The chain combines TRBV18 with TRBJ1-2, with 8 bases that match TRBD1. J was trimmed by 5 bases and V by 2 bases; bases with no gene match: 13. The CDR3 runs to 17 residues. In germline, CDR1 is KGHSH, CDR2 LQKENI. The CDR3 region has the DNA TGTGCCAGCTCACCATCCGGAATGTCAGGGGGCGCGTATGGCTACACCTTC. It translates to CASSPSGMSGGAYGYTF. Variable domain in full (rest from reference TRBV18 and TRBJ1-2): NAGVMQNPRHLVRRRGQEARLRCSPMKGHSHVYWYRQLPEEGLKFMVYLQKENIIDESGMPKERFSAEFPKEGPSILRIQQVVRGDSAAYFCASSPSGMSGGAYGYTFGSGTRLTVV.

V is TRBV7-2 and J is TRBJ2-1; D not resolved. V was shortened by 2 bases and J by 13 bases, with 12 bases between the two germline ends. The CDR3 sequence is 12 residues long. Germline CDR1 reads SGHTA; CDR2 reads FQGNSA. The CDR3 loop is CASSLWAGAQFF. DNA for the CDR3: TGTGCCAGCAGCTTATGGGCAGGAGCCCAGTTCTTC.

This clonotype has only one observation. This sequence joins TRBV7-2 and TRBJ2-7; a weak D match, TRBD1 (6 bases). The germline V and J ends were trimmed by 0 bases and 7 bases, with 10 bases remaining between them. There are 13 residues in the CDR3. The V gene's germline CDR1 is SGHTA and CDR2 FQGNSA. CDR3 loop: CASSLAQGHEQYV. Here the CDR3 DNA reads TGTGCCAGCAGCTTAGCCCAGGGGCATGAGCAGTACGTC.

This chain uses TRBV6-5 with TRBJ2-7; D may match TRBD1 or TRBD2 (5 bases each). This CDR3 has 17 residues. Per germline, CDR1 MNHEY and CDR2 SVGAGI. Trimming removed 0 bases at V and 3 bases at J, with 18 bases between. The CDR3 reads CASSYSLGPNLVYEQYF. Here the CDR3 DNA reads TGTGCCAGCAGTTACTCGTTGGGACCGAACCTAGTCTACGAGCAGTACTTC.

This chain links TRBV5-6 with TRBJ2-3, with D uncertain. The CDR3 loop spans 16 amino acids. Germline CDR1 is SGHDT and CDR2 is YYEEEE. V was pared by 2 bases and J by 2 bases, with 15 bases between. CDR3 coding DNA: TGTGCCAGCAGCTTTCGAGCCGTCGGCAACACAGATACGCAGTATTTT. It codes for CASSFRAVGNTDTQYF.

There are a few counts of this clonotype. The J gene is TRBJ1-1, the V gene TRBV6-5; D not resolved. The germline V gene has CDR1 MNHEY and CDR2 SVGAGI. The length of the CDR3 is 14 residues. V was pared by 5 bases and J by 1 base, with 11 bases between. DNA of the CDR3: TGTGCCAGCAGTCCCCCCACCCCGAACACTGAAGCTTTCTTT. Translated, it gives CASSPPTPNTEAFF.

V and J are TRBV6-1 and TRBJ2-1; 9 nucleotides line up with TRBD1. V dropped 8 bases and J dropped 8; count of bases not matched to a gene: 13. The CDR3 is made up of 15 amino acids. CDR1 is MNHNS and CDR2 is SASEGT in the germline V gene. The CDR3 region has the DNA TGTGCCAGCCATCCCAAGGGACAGGGTGGGGATGAGCAGTTCTTC. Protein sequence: CASHPKGQGGDEQFF.

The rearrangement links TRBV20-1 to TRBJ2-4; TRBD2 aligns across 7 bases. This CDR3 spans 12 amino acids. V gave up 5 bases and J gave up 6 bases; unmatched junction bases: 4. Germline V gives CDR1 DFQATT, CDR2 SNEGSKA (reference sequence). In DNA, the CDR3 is TGCAGTGCTGTCGGGAGGACAAACATTCAGTACTTC. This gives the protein CSAVGRTNIQYF.

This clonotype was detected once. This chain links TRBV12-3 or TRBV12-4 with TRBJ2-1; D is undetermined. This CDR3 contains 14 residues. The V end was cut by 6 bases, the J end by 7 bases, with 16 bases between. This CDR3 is CASSSVSKGNEQFF. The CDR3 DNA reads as TGTGCCAGCAGCTCCGTCTCCAAAGGGAATGAGCAGTTCTTC.

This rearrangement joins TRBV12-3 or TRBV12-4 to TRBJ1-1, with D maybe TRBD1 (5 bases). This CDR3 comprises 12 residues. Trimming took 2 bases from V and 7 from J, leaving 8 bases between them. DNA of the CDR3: TGTGCCAGCAGTTTACGGACACGTGAAGCTTTCTTT. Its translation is CASSLRTREAFF.

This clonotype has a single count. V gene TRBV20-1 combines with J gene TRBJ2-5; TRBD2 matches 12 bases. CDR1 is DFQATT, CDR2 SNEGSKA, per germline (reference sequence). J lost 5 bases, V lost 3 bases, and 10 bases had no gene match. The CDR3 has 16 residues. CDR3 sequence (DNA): TGCAGTGCTAGTAAGACTAGCGGGAGCTTGGGCGAGACCCAGTACTTC. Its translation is CSASKTSGSLGETQYF.

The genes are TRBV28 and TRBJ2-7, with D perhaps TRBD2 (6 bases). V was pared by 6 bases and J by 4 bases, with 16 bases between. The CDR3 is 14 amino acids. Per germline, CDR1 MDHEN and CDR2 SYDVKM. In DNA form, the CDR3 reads TGTGCCAGCAGATCCGGGACCGCGGGGTACGAGCAGTACTTC. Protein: CASRSGTAGYEQYF.

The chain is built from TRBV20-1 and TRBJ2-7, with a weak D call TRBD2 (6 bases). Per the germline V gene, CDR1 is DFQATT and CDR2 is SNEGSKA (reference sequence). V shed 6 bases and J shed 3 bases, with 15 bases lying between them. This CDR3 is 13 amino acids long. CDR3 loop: CSAFGSSNYEQYF. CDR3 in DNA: TGCAGTGCCTTCGGGAGTTCCAACTACGAGCAGTACTTC.

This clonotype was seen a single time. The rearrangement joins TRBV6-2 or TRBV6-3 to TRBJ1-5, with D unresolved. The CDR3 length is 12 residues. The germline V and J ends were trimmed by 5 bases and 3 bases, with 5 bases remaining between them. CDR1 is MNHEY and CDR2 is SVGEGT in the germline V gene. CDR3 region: CASSDPNQPQHF. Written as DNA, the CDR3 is TGTGCCAGCAGTGACCCCAATCAGCCCCAGCATTTT.

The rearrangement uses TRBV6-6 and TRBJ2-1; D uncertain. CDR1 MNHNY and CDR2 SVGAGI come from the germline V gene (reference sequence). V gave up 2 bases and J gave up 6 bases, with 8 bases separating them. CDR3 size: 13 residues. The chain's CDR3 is CASSYNPGNEQFF. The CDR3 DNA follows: TGTGCCAGCAGTTACAATCCAGGCAATGAGCAGTTCTTC.

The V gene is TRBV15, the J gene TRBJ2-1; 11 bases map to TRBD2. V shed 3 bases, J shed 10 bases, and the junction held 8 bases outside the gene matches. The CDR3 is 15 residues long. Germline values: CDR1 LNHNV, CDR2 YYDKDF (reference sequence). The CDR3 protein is CATSSFSGGAREQFF. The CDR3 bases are TGTGCCACCAGCAGCTTTAGCGGGGGGGCGAGGGAGCAGTTCTTC.

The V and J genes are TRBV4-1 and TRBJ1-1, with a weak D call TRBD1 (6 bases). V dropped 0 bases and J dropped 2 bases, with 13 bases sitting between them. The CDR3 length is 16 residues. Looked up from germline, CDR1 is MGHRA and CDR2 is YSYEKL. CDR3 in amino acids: CASSQDRGLANTEAFF. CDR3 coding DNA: TGCGCCAGCAGCCAAGACAGGGGCCTTGCCAACACTGAAGCTTTCTTT.

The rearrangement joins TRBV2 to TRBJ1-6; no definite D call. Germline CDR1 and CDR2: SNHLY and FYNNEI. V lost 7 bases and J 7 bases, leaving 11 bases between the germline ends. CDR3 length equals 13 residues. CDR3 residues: CASMTEINSPLHF. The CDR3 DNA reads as TGTGCCAGCATGACCGAAATCAATTCACCCCTCCACTTT.

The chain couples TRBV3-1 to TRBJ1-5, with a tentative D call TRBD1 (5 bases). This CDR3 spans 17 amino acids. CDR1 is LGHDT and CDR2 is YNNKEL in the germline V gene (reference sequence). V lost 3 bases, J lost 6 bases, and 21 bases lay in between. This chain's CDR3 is CASSQSRPGLWGQPQHF. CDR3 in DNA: TGTGCCAGCAGCCAGAGCCGACCGGGACTGTGGGGTCAGCCCCAGCATTTT.

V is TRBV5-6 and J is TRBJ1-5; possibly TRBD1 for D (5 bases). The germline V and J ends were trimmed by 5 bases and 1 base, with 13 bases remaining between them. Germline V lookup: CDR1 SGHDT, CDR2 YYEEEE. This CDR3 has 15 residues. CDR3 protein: CASSRDPRSNQPQHF. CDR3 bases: TGTGCCAGCAGTCGGGACCCTAGAAGCAATCAGCCCCAGCATTTT.